The T cell receptor beta chain under discussion was sequenced for a study of blood T cells in healthy people across ages. From germline, CDR1 is DFQATT and CDR2 SNEGSKA (reference sequence). V was trimmed by 4 bases and J by 6 bases, leaving 19 bases between them. This CDR3 has 15 residues. A J-beta primer mix and a sample-barcoded 5' primer were used in a second PCR of about 6 to 12 cycles. Each of the cDNA molecules was tagged by a template-switch adaptor with 12 random nucleotides. Via MiXCR, TCRdb re-called the 5' RACE reads, giving one row per CDR3 protein. The table shows some 1,800,000 distinct CDR3 sequences, with about two fifths occurring only once.

The chain is built from TRBV20-1 and TRBJ2-1; D possibly uses TRBD1 or TRBD2 (5 bases each). The sequenced sample was blood. The TCR comes from a human donor in good health. CDR3: CSATPPGRTRNEQFF. CDR3 in DNA: TGCAGTGCTACCCCTCCGGGGCGAACTCGCAATGAGCAGTTCTTC.